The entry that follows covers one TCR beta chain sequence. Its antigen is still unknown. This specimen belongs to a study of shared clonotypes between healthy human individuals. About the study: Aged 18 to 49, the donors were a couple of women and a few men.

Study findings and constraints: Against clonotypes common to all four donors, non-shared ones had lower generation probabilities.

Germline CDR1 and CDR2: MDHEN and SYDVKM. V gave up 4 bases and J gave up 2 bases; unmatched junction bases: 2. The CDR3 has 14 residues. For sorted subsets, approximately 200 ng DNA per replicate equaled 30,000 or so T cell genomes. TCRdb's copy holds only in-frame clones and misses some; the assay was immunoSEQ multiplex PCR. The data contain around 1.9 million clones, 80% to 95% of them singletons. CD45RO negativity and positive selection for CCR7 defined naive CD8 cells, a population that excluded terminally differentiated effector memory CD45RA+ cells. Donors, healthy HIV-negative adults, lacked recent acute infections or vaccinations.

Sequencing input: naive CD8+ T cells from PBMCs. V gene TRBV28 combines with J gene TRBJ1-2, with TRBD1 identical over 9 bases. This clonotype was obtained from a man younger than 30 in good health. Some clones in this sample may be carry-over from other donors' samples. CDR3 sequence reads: CASSWDRDNYGYTF. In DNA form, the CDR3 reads TGTGCCAGCAGTTGGGACAGGGACAACTATGGCTACACCTTC.